This TCR beta chain originates from a study of cytomegalovirus exposure and HLA in healthy donors. Whole-study findings and limits: In all likelihood, a cluster of highly shared sequence variants was a sequencing artifact. Earlier analysis looked at TCR beta V segments, and most were productive about 90% or about 30% of the time. In a later analysis, CMV-associated beta chains were mostly HLA-associated, it appeared. It was only CMV serostatus that was available as immune exposure information.

This CDR3 is 14 amino acids long. CDR1 KGHSH and CDR2 LQKENI come from the germline V gene. After removal of 2 bases from V and 12 bases from J, the junction contained 9 bases not matched to a gene. Worth noting for this clone: Its specificity is unknown.

PCR amplification relied on 60 Vbeta primers (plus 13 Jbeta primers). The assay was immunoSEQ multiplex PCR, and TCRdb's table has in-frame clones only and misses some. Altogether 150,000 to 200,000 clones are present, approximately 80% being singletons, with the ten largest covering roughly 3%. This rearrangement joins TRBV18 to TRBJ2-1; TRBD2 aligns across 8 bases. Material: PBMCs. The origin of this receptor is a female donor in good health and CMV-seronegative. CDR3 in amino acids: CASSPGGRTYGQFF. The DNA for the CDR3 is TGTGCCAGCTCACCAGGCGGGAGGACCTACGGGCAGTTCTTC.